Presented here are 27 T cell receptor beta chains from one specimen sequenced in a study of OX40 agonist ivuxolimab in advanced cancers. The library was prepared using the immunoSEQ multiplex PCR assay. TCRdb took over this immuneACCESS table, retaining in-frame rearrangements with V and J assigned. Such tables are incomplete; in checked studies, under half of the missing clones stem from an unresolved V gene, and the remainder is unexplained. For this sample there are 50,000 to 65,000 clones; about 93% appear just once. 20% to 25% of the sample goes to the ten largest clones. Material: CD4+ or CD8+ T cells sorted from blood, obtained in a trial of the OX40 agonist ivuxolimab. All receptors derive from an adult with an advanced solid tumor such as melanoma, head and neck, liver or kidney cancer.

The rearrangement joins TRBV2 to TRBJ2-7; 8 positions match TRBD2. The CDR3 totals 12 residues. Germline CDR1 reads SNHLY; CDR2 reads FYNNEI. V lost 10 bases and J lost 5; bases outside the gene matches: 7. For the CDR3, the DNA is TGTGCCATTAGCGGGAATTACCACGAGCAGTACTTC. Translation: CAISGNYHEQYF.

The chain uses TRBV4-1 and TRBJ2-3; 9 bases line up with TRBD1. This CDR3 spans 16 amino acids. Germline-derived CDR1 and CDR2 are MGHRA and YSYEKL. The V and J ends lost 0 bases and 4 bases, in that order; junction bases with no gene match: 5. CDR3: CASSQDQGDRADTQYF. The CDR3 DNA is TGCGCCAGCAGCCAAGATCAGGGGGACAGGGCAGATACGCAGTATTTT.

This clone was seen once. This chain uses TRBV7-2 with TRBJ1-2, with a weak D call TRBD1 (5 bases). In germline, CDR1 is SGHTA, CDR2 FQGNSA. This CDR3 has 13 residues. Trimming left V 5 bases short and J 7 bases short, with 14 bases between. CDR3: CASSLGGAFGYTF. DNA of the CDR3: TGTGCCAGCAGCCTAGGTGGGGCCTTTGGCTACACCTTC.

The rearrangement uses TRBV9 and TRBJ2-2, with D maybe TRBD1 (6 bases). Per the germline V gene, CDR1 is SGDLS and CDR2 is YYNGEE. Trimming stripped 0 bases from V and 7 bases from J, with 7 bases between. There are 13 residues in the CDR3. CDR3: CASSVGGLGELFF. The CDR3, as DNA: TGTGCCAGCAGCGTAGGGGGGCTCGGGGAGCTGTTTTTT.

The count of this clone is one. V usage is TRBV7-9 and J usage is TRBJ1-4; TRBD1 agrees at 8 bases. The CDR3 totals 19 residues. Germline V lookup: CDR1 SEHNR, CDR2 FQNEAQ (reference sequence). The V segment lost 3 bases and the J segment 0 bases; nucleotides outside the gene matches: 12. CDR3 sequence reads: CASSLTWTGPKATNEKLFF. The CDR3 nucleotides read TGTGCCAGCAGCTTGACATGGACAGGGCCGAAAGCAACTAATGAAAAACTGTTTTTT.

The chain combines TRBV11-2 with TRBJ2-3; D remains ambiguous. The CDR3 totals 12 residues. Per the germline V gene, CDR1 is SGHAT and CDR2 is FQNNGV. V was pared by 1 base and J by 3 bases, with 2 bases between. The CDR3 spells CASSLVTDTQYF. Written as DNA, the CDR3 is TGTGCCAGCAGCTTAGTGACAGATACGCAGTATTTT.

This chain links TRBV15 with TRBJ2-3; no clear D gene. The CDR3 length is 14 residues. V was cut by 0 bases and J by 6 bases, with 10 bases left in between. Germline V gene sequence: CDR1 LNHNV, CDR2 YYDKDF (reference sequence). The chain's CDR3 is CATSREERPDTQYF. The CDR3 nucleotides are TGTGCCACCAGCAGAGAGGAGCGTCCCGATACGCAGTATTTT.

The chain links TRBV5-1 to TRBJ2-1, with TRBD1 as a possible D gene (7 bases). V lost 0 bases, J lost 4 bases, and 14 bases lay in between. The germline V gene has CDR1 SGHRS and CDR2 YFSETQ. The CDR3 loop spans 16 amino acids. The CDR3 DNA is TGCGCCAGCAGCTTGGGTTCAGGGGGGACATACAATGAGCAGTTCTTC. As protein: CASSLGSGGTYNEQFF.

The count of this clone is one. This chain joins TRBV27 and TRBJ2-7; TRBD1 might be the D (6 bases). The CDR3 has 14 residues. V was shortened by 6 bases and J by 3 bases, with 15 bases between the two germline ends. Germline V gene sequence: CDR1 MNHEY, CDR2 SMNVEV (reference sequence). The CDR3 DNA follows: TGTGCCAGCAGGCTCAGGGGAAACTACTACGAGCAGTACTTC. This codes for CASRLRGNYYEQYF.

The CDR3 DNA follows: TGTGCCAGCAGCCATGCCCAGCAGGGGCTAGCGGGTTTCTACGAGCAGTACTTC. Its protein product is CASSHAQQGLAGFYEQYF. The chain uses TRBV11-2 and TRBJ2-7, with TRBD2 matching over 8 bases. The CDR3 loop spans 18 amino acids. After removal of 5 bases from V and 3 bases from J, the junction contained 18 bases not matched to a gene. Germline-derived CDR1 and CDR2 are SGHAT and FQNNGV.

The chain is built from TRBV19 and TRBJ2-1; possible D gene TRBD1, 5 bases. There are 15 residues in the CDR3. Germline CDR1 reads LNHDA; CDR2 reads SQIVND (reference sequence). The V end was cut by 5 bases, the J end by 0 bases, with 11 bases between. CDR3 region: CASSAGSVSYNEQFF. The CDR3 DNA reads as TGTGCCAGTAGTGCAGGGTCGGTCTCCTACAATGAGCAGTTCTTC.

The gene calls are TRBV7-9 and TRBJ1-4, with 7 bases aligning to TRBD1. CDR3 length: 16 amino acids. Germline V gene lookup returns CDR1 SEHNR and CDR2 FQNEAQ (reference sequence). The V and J ends lost 5 bases and 2 bases, in that order; junction bases with no gene match: 8. Here the CDR3 reads CASSLRQGGTNEKLFF. The CDR3 DNA reads as TGTGCCAGCAGCCTACGACAGGGAGGCACTAATGAAAAACTGTTTTTT.

The V gene is TRBV28, the J gene TRBJ1-5; D remains unclear. V lost 3 bases, J lost 5 bases, and 5 bases lay in between. The CDR3 extends over 12 amino acids. The V gene's germline CDR1 is MDHEN and CDR2 SYDVKM. The CDR3 bases are TGTGCCAGCAGTTTCCTGGATCAGCCCCAGCATTTT. It codes for CASSFLDQPQHF.

This clone is a singleton in its sample. V usage is TRBV4-1 and J usage is TRBJ2-1, with D possibly matching TRBD2 (6 bases). The germline V gene encodes CDR1 MGHRA and CDR2 YSYEKL. There are 14 residues in the CDR3. Trimming removed 0 bases from V and 8 bases from J, with 11 bases in between. This CDR3 is CASSQEISGYEQFF. In DNA form, the CDR3 reads TGCGCCAGCAGCCAAGAGATTAGCGGTTATGAGCAGTTCTTC.

CDR3 region: CASSLEGTGFYEQYF. CDR3 in DNA: TGTGCCAGCAGCTTAGAAGGGACTGGGTTTTATGAGCAGTACTTC. J is TRBJ2-7 and V is TRBV11-1; TRBD2 might be the D (6 bases). CDR1 and CDR2 from the germline V gene are SGHAT and FQDESV (reference sequence). V was pared by 1 base and J by 7 bases, with 17 bases between. This CDR3 comprises 15 residues.

The chain combines TRBV6-6 with TRBJ1-1; D gene unclear. Trimming pared 10 bases from V and 1 base from J, leaving 7 bases between. This CDR3 spans 11 amino acids. Germline CDR1 reads MNHNY; CDR2 reads SVGAGI (reference sequence). Here the CDR3 reads CAITTNTEAFF. The CDR3 DNA sequence: TGTGCCATCACAACGAACACTGAAGCTTTCTTT.

The gene calls are TRBV5-4 and TRBJ2-2; no clear D gene. The CDR3 sequence is 12 residues long. Per the germline V gene, CDR1 is SGHNT and CDR2 is YYREEE (reference sequence). V was cut by 0 bases and J by 7 bases, with 4 bases left in between. This chain's CDR3 is CASSLGIGELFF. CDR3 coding DNA: TGTGCCAGCAGCTTGGGAATCGGGGAGCTGTTTTTT.

The chain links TRBV5-8 to TRBJ2-2, with D uncertain. CDR1 and CDR2 from the germline V gene are SGHTS and YDEGEE. V shed 4 bases and J shed 3 bases, with 13 bases lying between them. The CDR3 consists of 15 residues. CDR3 loop: CASSPAYTYTGELFF. The CDR3 DNA sequence: TGTGCCAGCAGCCCCGCCTACACCTACACCGGGGAGCTGTTTTTT.

The chain couples TRBV29-1 to TRBJ2-7, with 8 bases that match TRBD2. Trimming took 4 bases from V and 6 from J; bases not matched to a gene: 11. This CDR3 is built from 14 residues. CDR1 and CDR2 from the germline V gene are SQVTM and ANQGSEA. The CDR3 sequence: CSVVDKREFGEQYF. In DNA form, the CDR3 reads TGCAGCGTTGTAGACAAGCGGGAGTTCGGCGAGCAGTACTTC.

The chain carries TRBV2 and TRBJ2-7; a weak D match, TRBD2 (5 bases). Trimming pared 4 bases from V and 7 bases from J, leaving 20 bases between. In germline, CDR1 is SNHLY, CDR2 FYNNEI. There are 15 residues in the CDR3. The CDR3 loop is CASSGVGEFTWEQYF. CDR3 coding DNA: TGTGCCAGCAGTGGGGTGGGAGAATTCACTTGGGAGCAGTACTTC.

This clone appeared once. The chain has TRBV6-5 and TRBJ2-1; D might be TRBD1 (5 bases). V was trimmed by 6 bases and J by 4 bases, leaving 13 bases between them. The germline gives CDR1 MNHEY, CDR2 SVGAGI. The CDR3 loop spans 14 amino acids. CDR3 amino acids: CASRQGHVYNEQFF. In nucleotides, the CDR3 is TGTGCCAGCAGGCAAGGACACGTATACAATGAGCAGTTCTTC.

The V call is TRBV19, the J call TRBJ1-5; a possible D gene is TRBD1 (6 bases). V gave up 5 bases and J gave up 3 bases, with 20 bases separating them. The V gene's germline CDR1 is LNHDA and CDR2 SQIVND (reference sequence). The CDR3 is 17 amino acids. The CDR3: CASSVPTGLPHNQPQHF. CDR3 coding DNA: TGTGCCAGTAGTGTTCCTACAGGGCTTCCCCACAATCAGCCCCAGCATTTT.

V gene TRBV27 combines with J gene TRBJ1-2, with a tentative D call TRBD1 (6 bases). The V and J ends lost 1 base and 2 bases respectively, with 11 bases between them. This CDR3 spans 15 amino acids. Germline loops: CDR1 MNHEY, CDR2 SMNVEV (reference sequence). CDR3 nucleotides: TGTGCCAGCAGTTTATTAGGACAGCCCAACTATGGCTACACCTTC. The encoded protein is CASSLLGQPNYGYTF.

V gene TRBV11-2 combines with J gene TRBJ1-3, with a tentative D call TRBD1 (5 bases). There are 17 residues in the CDR3. V lost 1 base and J 4 bases, leaving 17 bases between the germline ends. Per the germline V gene, CDR1 is SGHAT and CDR2 is FQNNGV. CDR3: CASSLGGSGGVGNTIYF. The CDR3 coding sequence is TGTGCCAGCAGCTTAGGCGGCTCAGGAGGGGTCGGAAACACCATATATTTT. The whole variable domain, remainder taken from reference TRBV11-2 and TRBJ1-3, is EAGVAQSPRYKIIEKRQSVAFWCNPISGHATLYWYQQILGQGPKLLIQFQNNGVVDDSQLPKDRFSAERLKGVDSTLKIQPAKLEDSAVYLCASSLGGSGGVGNTIYFGEGSWLTVV.

The rearrangement uses TRBV7-6 and TRBJ2-1, with D possibly matching TRBD1 (6 bases). V lost 5 bases and J lost 6, with 11 bases in between. CDR3 size: 13 residues. Germline V gene sequence: CDR1 SGHVS, CDR2 FNYEAQ. CDR3: CASSRDNPNEQFF. The DNA for the CDR3 is TGTGCCAGCAGCCGGGACAATCCCAATGAGCAGTTCTTC.

The gene calls are TRBV6-4 and TRBJ1-2; D not resolved. V was shortened by 8 bases and J by 5 bases, with 9 bases between the two germline ends. CDR1 is MRHNA and CDR2 is SNTAGT in the germline V gene. The CDR3 has 11 residues. CDR3 in amino acids: CASFDGYGYTF. Here the CDR3 DNA reads TGTGCCAGCTTCGACGGGTATGGCTACACCTTC.

The rearrangement uses TRBV7-9 and TRBJ2-7; TRBD2 matches at 10 bases. From germline, CDR1 is SEHNR and CDR2 FQNEAQ (reference sequence). The CDR3 has 16 amino acids. V lost 5 bases to trimming and J lost 5 bases; unmatched junction nucleotides: 12. CDR3 DNA sequence: TGTGCCAGCAGCCCTACTAGCGGGAAGGGGTCCCACGAGCAGTACTTC. It translates to CASSPTSGKGSHEQYF.